The next 13 T cell receptor beta chains were all read from a single sample in a study of T cell changes during pregnancy in multiple sclerosis. This table comes from immunoSEQ multiplex PCR, and its TCRdb copy is limited to in-frame clones, with some not included. This sample yields tens of thousands of clones, of which about 87% are seen a single time; 7.9% belongs to the top ten. Here the sequenced sample was CD8+ T cells from peripheral blood mononuclear cells, taken before pregnancy. The receptors come from a female donor with multiple sclerosis, enrolled in a pregnancy study.

The V gene is TRBV6-1, the J gene TRBJ2-2; TRBD2 is a possible D gene (5 bases). Germline V gene lookup returns CDR1 MNHNS and CDR2 SASEGT. V lost 1 base and J lost 3, with 6 bases in between. The CDR3 is 14 amino acids. In DNA, the CDR3 is TGTGCCAGCAGTGAAGGGGAGCACACCGGGGAGCTGTTTTTT. Encoded protein: CASSEGEHTGELFF.

This chain joins TRBV6-6 and TRBJ1-1; tentatively, D is TRBD1 (6 bases). This CDR3 contains 14 residues. With 6 bases removed from V and 3 bases from J, the gap between germline ends came to 14 bases. The germline CDR1 and CDR2 sequences are MNHNY and SVGAGI (reference sequence). This CDR3 is CASRYGGRDTEAFF. CDR3 nucleotide sequence: TGTGCCAGCAGATATGGGGGCAGGGACACTGAAGCTTTCTTT.

The chain uses TRBV7-9 and TRBJ2-7; 8 positions agree with TRBD1. Trimming took 2 bases from V and 5 from J; bases not matched to a gene: 8. Germline CDR1 is SEHNR and CDR2 is FQNEAQ (reference sequence). The CDR3 loop spans 15 amino acids. CDR3 in DNA: TGTGCCAGCAGCTTATTCCAGGGGGCGAGAAACGAGCAGTACTTC. Residues: CASSLFQGARNEQYF.

This rearrangement joins TRBV2 to TRBJ2-7; tentative D call: TRBD2 (6 bases). This CDR3 has 14 residues. Between the trimmed V and J ends, which lost 2 bases and 3 bases, there was a span of 11 bases. The germline CDR1 and CDR2 sequences are SNHLY and FYNNEI. As DNA, the CDR3 is TGTGCCAGCAGTGAATGGGGAGGCCTCTACGAGCAGTACTTC. It encodes CASSEWGGLYEQYF.

The chain is built from TRBV18 and TRBJ2-1; 14 nucleotides match TRBD2. The germline CDR1 and CDR2 sequences are KGHSH and LQKENI. This CDR3 has 16 residues. Unmatched junction bases numbered 7, after V lost 3 bases and J lost 9 bases. The CDR3 bases are TGTGCCAGCTCACCGCGGGGACTAGCGGGAGCGGTTGAGCAGTTCTTC. This encodes CASSPRGLAGAVEQFF.

This clone qualifies as medium-sized. The chain is built from TRBV2 and TRBJ1-1, with D maybe TRBD1 (5 bases). Germline V gene data show CDR1 as SNHLY and CDR2 as FYNNEI. V shed 1 base and J shed 8 bases, with 20 bases lying between them. The CDR3 consists of 16 residues. CDR3 nucleotides: TGTGCCAGCAGTGAAGAGGCAGGGAGGAGAAATTGGGAAGCTTTCTTT. This gives the protein CASSEEAGRRNWEAFF.

The V gene is TRBV6-7, the J gene TRBJ1-4; no clear D gene. TRBV6-7 has ORF status, its function being uncertain. The CDR3 spans 15 residues. V was trimmed by 0 bases and J by 5 bases, leaving 10 bases between them. CDR3: CASSYSGERNEKLFF. The CDR3, as DNA: TGTGCCAGCAGTTACTCTGGAGAAAGAAATGAAAAACTGTTTTTT.

The chain employs TRBV4-1 and TRBJ2-1, with D possibly TRBD2 on 6 matching bases. V was trimmed by 4 bases and J by 7 bases, leaving 11 bases between them. This CDR3 comprises 13 residues. Germline V gene sequence: CDR1 MGHRA, CDR2 YSYEKL. CDR3 DNA sequence: TGCGCCAGCAGCCTGGGGACTTCAAATGAGCAGTTCTTC. Its protein is CASSLGTSNEQFF.

The rearrangement links TRBV30 to TRBJ2-5; D gene ambiguous. The CDR3 covers 12 residues. V lost 7 bases to trimming and J lost 0 bases, with 9 bases between them. Germline-derived CDR1 and CDR2 are GTSNPN and SVGIG (reference sequence). CDR3 bases: TGTGCCTCTTACAGCCACCAAGAGACCCAGTACTTC. It codes for CASYSHQETQYF.

The rearrangement uses TRBV28 and TRBJ2-3, with TRBD1 as a possible D gene (6 bases). The CDR3 contains 18 residues. Germline values: CDR1 MDHEN, CDR2 SYDVKM. With 6 bases removed from V and 4 bases from J, the gap between germline ends came to 26 bases. The CDR3 sequence is CASSSPLQGSTLSDTQYF. The CDR3 DNA follows: TGTGCCAGCAGCTCCCCCCTACAGGGATCGACTCTCTCAGATACGCAGTATTTT.

The gene calls are TRBV29-1 and TRBJ2-5, with a possible D match to TRBD2 (5 bases). The CDR3 spans 15 residues. CDR1 and CDR2 (germline): SQVTM, ANQGSEA. The V end lost 5 bases, the J end lost 2 bases, and 18 bases lay between the germline ends. CDR3 region: CSVSLEVPLQETQYF. The CDR3 DNA follows: TGCAGCGTTTCCCTGGAGGTCCCATTACAAGAGACCCAGTACTTC.

The chain joins TRBV9 to TRBJ1-3, with D maybe TRBD1 (5 bases). The CDR3 totals 12 residues. Trimming left V 7 bases short and J 8 bases short, with 13 bases between. The V gene's germline CDR1 is SGDLS and CDR2 YYNGEE. The CDR3 sequence is CASGPGGDTIYF. In DNA, the CDR3 is TGTGCCAGCGGTCCCGGGGGGGACACCATATATTTT.

This clone was observed a single time. The chain joins TRBV6-1 to TRBJ1-1, with D possibly TRBD1 on 6 matching bases. The germline gives CDR1 MNHNS, CDR2 SASEGT. Trimming took 1 base from V and 5 from J, leaving 20 bases between them. This CDR3 spans 17 amino acids. The CDR3 sequence is CASSEGEWGPQETEAFF. For the CDR3, the DNA is TGTGCCAGCAGTGAAGGGGAGTGGGGGCCCCAGGAGACTGAAGCTTTCTTT.